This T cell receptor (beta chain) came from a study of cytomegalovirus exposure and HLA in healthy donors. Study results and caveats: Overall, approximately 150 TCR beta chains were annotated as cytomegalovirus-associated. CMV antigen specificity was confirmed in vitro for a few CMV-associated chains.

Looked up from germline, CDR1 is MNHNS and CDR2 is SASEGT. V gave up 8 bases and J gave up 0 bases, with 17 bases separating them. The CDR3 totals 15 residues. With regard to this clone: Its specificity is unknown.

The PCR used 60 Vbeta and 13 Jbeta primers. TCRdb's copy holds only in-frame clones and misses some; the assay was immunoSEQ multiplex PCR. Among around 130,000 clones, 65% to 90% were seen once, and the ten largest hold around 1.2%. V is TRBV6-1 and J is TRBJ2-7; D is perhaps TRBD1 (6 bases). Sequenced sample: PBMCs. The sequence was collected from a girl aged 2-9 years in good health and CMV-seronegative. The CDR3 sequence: CASGRGDTSSYEQYF. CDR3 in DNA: TGTGCCAGCGGGCGTGGGGACACGAGCTCCTACGAGCAGTACTTC.